The 5 T cell receptor beta chains below come from one sample, sequenced in a study of technical replicates of blood from a few donors. Sequencing was performed with immunoSEQ multiplex PCR; in TCRdb, only in-frame clones are kept and a portion is missing. The sample lists roughly 100,000 clones, under 96% seen once, with 0.2% to 0.25% in the top ten. Sequencing was done on a sample of T cells isolated from PBMCs. The receptors were sampled from a human donor in good health.

This clone was seen only once. CDR3 DNA: TGTGCCAGCGACCTTTCCGGGAACTATGGCTACACCTTC. Its translation is CASDLSGNYGYTF. This chain joins TRBV14 and TRBJ1-2, with no clear D. Trimming left V 8 bases short and J 2 bases short, with 12 bases between. Germline V gene lookup returns CDR1 SGHDN and CDR2 FVKESK. The CDR3 covers 13 residues. The variable domain in full, completed from reference TRBV14 and TRBJ1-2, reads EAGVTQFPSHSVIEKGQTVTLRCDPISGHDNLYWYRRVMGKEIKFLLHFVKESKQDESGMPNNRFLAERTGGTYSTLKVQPAELEDSGVYFCASDLSGNYGYTFGSGTRLTVV.

The chain combines TRBV18 with TRBJ1-2; D not resolved. This CDR3 contains 15 residues. Germline V gene sequence: CDR1 KGHSH, CDR2 LQKENI. V was cut by 0 bases and J by 5 bases, with 13 bases left in between. For the CDR3, the DNA is TGTGCCAGCTCACCACCGTCGGGAAGTCTATATGGCTACACCTTC. It specifies CASSPPSGSLYGYTF.

The genes are TRBV6-5 and TRBJ1-4; 8 positions match TRBD1. The CDR3 extends over 15 amino acids. Germline CDR1 reads MNHEY; CDR2 reads SVGAGI. After removal of 5 bases from V and 9 bases from J, the junction contained 11 bases not matched to a gene. The CDR3 DNA reads as TGTGCCAGCAGTATATTCGGTCGGGACAGGAAAAAACTGTTTTTT. Translating gives CASSIFGRDRKKLFF.

This chain uses TRBV6-6 with TRBJ2-2; TRBD2 matches at 8 bases. The CDR3 loop spans 13 amino acids. Germline CDR1 reads MNHNY; CDR2 reads SVGAGI (reference sequence). The junction had 5 bases not matched to a gene; V was cut back by 8 bases and J by 6 bases. The chain's CDR3 is CASSRGAPGELFF. DNA for the CDR3: TGTGCCAGCTCGCGGGGGGCCCCCGGGGAGCTGTTTTTT.

The chain employs TRBV29-1 and TRBJ2-5; D is ambiguous. CDR3 length: 10 residues. V was clipped by 6 bases and J by 3 bases, with 5 bases between them. From germline, CDR1 is SQVTM and CDR2 ANQGSEA. The CDR3 coding sequence is TGCAGCGTCAGGAAAGAGACCCAGTACTTC. The encoded protein is CSVRKETQYF.